The 29 T cell receptor beta chains reported below all come from one sample, sequenced in a study of T cell changes during pregnancy in multiple sclerosis. The assay was immunoSEQ multiplex PCR, and TCRdb's table has in-frame clones only and misses some. The sample lists almost 35,000 clones; about nine tenths were seen once. This specimen consisted of CD8+ T cells from peripheral blood mononuclear cells, obtained before pregnancy. The origin of the receptors is a female donor with multiple sclerosis, enrolled in a pregnancy study.

The chain combines TRBV4-1 with TRBJ2-3, with 8 bases lining up with TRBD2. Germline V gives CDR1 MGHRA, CDR2 YSYEKL. The CDR3 spans 16 residues. V shed 2 bases and J 4 bases; nucleotides not matched to a gene: 8. CDR3 residues: CASSQPGLERADTQYF. The CDR3 DNA reads TGCGCCAGCAGCCAACCGGGACTAGAAAGGGCAGATACGCAGTATTTT.

This sequence joins TRBV5-1 and TRBJ2-7, with a tentative D call TRBD1 (5 bases). Germline assignment: CDR1 SGHRS and CDR2 YFSETQ. The ends were cut back, 5 bases at V and 7 bases at J, with 25 bases in the middle. The CDR3 spans 16 residues. The CDR3 DNA follows: TGCGCCAGCAGGCTCGATTTATCAGGGAAACTGGGGGAGCAGTACTTC. Amino acid sequence: CASRLDLSGKLGEQYF.

The chain uses TRBV19 and TRBJ2-1; 7 bases are shared with TRBD2. There are 14 residues in the CDR3. The junction had 1 base not matched to a gene; V was cut back by 3 bases and J by 2 bases. Germline lookup yields CDR1 LNHDA and CDR2 SQIVND (reference sequence). CDR3 in amino acids: CASSIRGAYNEQFF. For the CDR3, the DNA is TGTGCCAGTAGTATCCGGGGGGCCTACAATGAGCAGTTCTTC.

This chain links TRBV7-9 with TRBJ1-2; the match to TRBD1 covers 8 bases. The CDR3 loop spans 13 amino acids. V was clipped by 5 bases and J by 5 bases; unmatched bases: 4. CDR1 SEHNR and CDR2 FQNEAQ come from the germline V gene (reference sequence). The CDR3 here is CASSLTGGYGYTF. The CDR3 DNA follows: TGTGCCAGCAGCCTTACAGGGGGTTATGGCTACACCTTC. The variable domain in full, completed from reference TRBV7-9 and TRBJ1-2, reads DTGVSQNPRHKITKRGQNVTFRCDPISEHNRLYWYRQTLGQGPEFLTYFQNEAQLEKSRLLSDRFSAERPKGSFSTLEIQRTEQGDSAMYLCASSLTGGYGYTFGSGTRLTVV.

The chain couples TRBV5-4 to TRBJ2-5; TRBD2 matches 7 bases. Looked up from germline, CDR1 is SGHNT and CDR2 is YYREEE (reference sequence). V shed 4 bases and J 4 bases; nucleotides not matched to a gene: 4. The CDR3 spans 13 residues. The CDR3 sequence is CASSPGGSETQYF. The DNA of the CDR3 is TGTGCCAGCAGCCCGGGGGGTTCAGAGACCCAGTACTTC.

The chain recombines TRBV6-1 with TRBJ2-7; possible D gene TRBD1, 6 bases. The CDR3 consists of 14 residues. Germline values: CDR1 MNHNS, CDR2 SASEGT. Trimming removed 5 bases from V and 3 bases from J, with 14 bases in between. CDR3 in DNA: TGTGCCAGCAGTAAAACCGGGACATACTACGAGCAGTACTTC. It encodes CASSKTGTYYEQYF.

J is TRBJ1-1 and V is TRBV7-9, with D possibly matching TRBD1 (5 bases). The V end was cut by 6 bases, the J end by 2 bases, with 10 bases between. This CDR3 spans 13 amino acids. Germline CDR1 is SEHNR and CDR2 is FQNEAQ (reference sequence). CDR3 sequence (DNA): TGTGCCAGCAGATCGACAGAAAACACTGAAGCTTTCTTT. Translating it yields CASRSTENTEAFF.

The J gene is TRBJ2-3, the V gene TRBV5-6; a possible D gene is TRBD2 (6 bases). Trimming took off 0 bases at V and 2 bases at J, with 13 bases between the two ends. The germline V gene encodes CDR1 SGHDT and CDR2 YYEEEE. This CDR3 comprises 16 residues. The CDR3 coding sequence is TGTGCCAGCAGCTTGGAGGCGGGGAGCCTCACAGATACGCAGTATTTT. This encodes CASSLEAGSLTDTQYF.

V and J are TRBV18 and TRBJ2-3; possible D gene TRBD2, 6 bases. V lost 3 bases and J lost 2, with 15 bases in between. The CDR3 consists of 16 residues. The germline gives CDR1 KGHSH, CDR2 LQKENI. Here the CDR3 reads CASSPGGAPLTDTQYF. In DNA form, the CDR3 reads TGTGCCAGCTCACCCGGCGGGGCCCCTCTCACAGATACGCAGTATTTT.

The chain uses TRBV19 and TRBJ2-4, with D maybe TRBD2 (5 bases). This CDR3 is 16 amino acids long. V dropped 5 bases and J dropped 0 bases, with 14 bases sitting between them. The germline CDR1 and CDR2 sequences are LNHDA and SQIVND (reference sequence). The CDR3, as DNA: TGTGCCAGTAGTCCCGAATCGGGATTAGCCAAAAACATTCAGTACTTC. Translating gives CASSPESGLAKNIQYF.

CDR3 DNA: TGTGCCAGAAGCTTGGACAGCAAATATGAAGCTTTCTTT. It yields the protein CARSLDSKYEAFF. The chain carries TRBV5-3 and TRBJ1-1, with D hard to call. TRBV5-3 is marked as an open reading frame, function uncertain. Trimming took off 0 bases at V and 7 bases at J, with 10 bases between the two ends. This CDR3 contains 13 residues.

CDR3 sequence reads: CASSLLPGRGITEAFF. Written as DNA, the CDR3 is TGTGCCAGCAGCCTGCTACCGGGACGGGGGATAACTGAAGCTTTCTTT. This chain joins TRBV7-3 and TRBJ1-1, with a tentative D call TRBD1 (5 bases). V gave up 5 bases and J gave up 5 bases, with 21 bases separating them. CDR1 SGHTA and CDR2 FQGTGA come from the germline V gene. The CDR3 covers 16 residues.

The chain recombines TRBV7-3 with TRBJ2-3, with D possibly matching TRBD1 (6 bases). With 5 bases removed from V and 2 bases from J, the gap between germline ends came to 11 bases. Germline CDR1 and CDR2: SGHTA and FQGTGA. This CDR3 comprises 14 residues. The CDR3 sequence is CASSPQGTTDTQYF. CDR3 bases: TGTGCCAGCAGCCCCCAGGGGACCACAGATACGCAGTATTTT.

The V gene is TRBV27, the J gene TRBJ2-1; a weak D match, TRBD2 (6 bases). CDR3 length: 13 residues. Germline V gene sequence: CDR1 MNHEY, CDR2 SMNVEV (reference sequence). Trimming left V 0 bases short and J 12 bases short, with 12 bases between. CDR3 in DNA: TGTGCCAGCAGTTTATCGGTGGCGGGATTGCAGTTCTTC. Protein: CASSLSVAGLQFF.

The V call is TRBV28, the J call TRBJ1-2, with a tentative D call TRBD1 (6 bases). V gave up 7 bases and J gave up 3 bases, with 12 bases separating them. The CDR3 loop spans 13 amino acids. The V gene's germline CDR1 is MDHEN and CDR2 SYDVKM. In nucleotides, the CDR3 is TGTGCCAGCACACAGGGTACCCACTATGGCTACACCTTC. Amino acid sequence: CASTQGTHYGYTF.

The chain couples TRBV4-1 to TRBJ2-7; D unresolved. Between the trimmed V and J ends, which lost 1 base and 6 bases, there was a span of 4 bases. Germline-derived CDR1 and CDR2 are MGHRA and YSYEKL. This CDR3 has 11 amino acids. In DNA, the CDR3 is TGCGCCAGCAGCCAAGGAGTCGAGCAGTACTTC. It encodes CASSQGVEQYF.

The CDR3 protein is CASSREGIWTEAFF. CDR3 sequence (DNA): TGCGCCAGCAGCCGCGAGGGTATATGGACTGAAGCTTTCTTT. The chain joins TRBV4-3 to TRBJ1-1, with unresolved D. The germline CDR1 and CDR2 sequences are LGHNA and YSLEER. The CDR3 contains 14 residues. V was trimmed by 4 bases and J by 5 bases, leaving 14 bases between them.

The CDR3 loop reads CASSYSGSSSYNEQFF. The CDR3 region has the DNA TGTGCCAGCAGTTACTCCGGGAGTAGCTCCTACAATGAGCAGTTCTTC. The chain recombines TRBV27 with TRBJ2-1; weak D call: TRBD2 (6 bases). Germline lookup yields CDR1 MNHEY and CDR2 SMNVEV (reference sequence). V gave up 4 bases and J gave up 0 bases, with 13 bases separating them. The CDR3 extends over 16 amino acids.

The V call is TRBV10-3, the J call TRBJ2-7; 8 bases fit TRBD2. Per germline, CDR1 ENHRY and CDR2 SYGVKD. The CDR3 loop spans 15 amino acids. The junction had 3 bases not matched to a gene; V was cut back by 2 bases and J by 0 bases. The CDR3 is CAISEPGTSSYEQYF. In DNA form, the CDR3 reads TGTGCCATCAGTGAGCCCGGGACTAGCTCCTACGAGCAGTACTTC.

This chain links TRBV19 with TRBJ1-2, with D unresolved. V lost 7 bases, J lost 5 bases, and 23 bases lay in between. Looked up from germline, CDR1 is LNHDA and CDR2 is SQIVND (reference sequence). The CDR3 covers 16 residues. The CDR3 coding sequence is TGTGCCAGTACCATACGCCCGAACAATCCAATATATGGCTACACCTTC. Translating it yields CASTIRPNNPIYGYTF.

The rearrangement links TRBV5-8 to TRBJ1-3, with a possible D match to TRBD1 (5 bases). This CDR3 has 15 amino acids. V lost 4 bases and J 0 bases, leaving 11 bases between the germline ends. CDR1 SGHTS and CDR2 YDEGEE come from the germline V gene. DNA for the CDR3: TGTGCCAGCAGCGCAGACAGCAACTCTGGAAACACCATATATTTT. It translates to CASSADSNSGNTIYF.

The rearrangement uses TRBV6-1 and TRBJ2-1, with 9 bases lining up with TRBD1. Trimming took 1 base from V and 6 from J; bases not matched to a gene: 1. This CDR3 spans 14 amino acids. Germline CDR1 reads MNHNS; CDR2 reads SASEGT. CDR3: CASSEGTGANEQFF. The CDR3, as DNA: TGTGCCAGCAGTGAAGGGACAGGGGCCAATGAGCAGTTCTTC.

The sample holds a few counts of this clone. The chain links TRBV29-1 to TRBJ1-2; D remains unclear. The V end was cut by 6 bases, the J end by 0 bases, with 11 bases between. Germline values: CDR1 SQVTM, CDR2 ANQGSEA. The CDR3 has 13 amino acids. The CDR3 sequence: CSVAGGTNYGYTF. The CDR3 DNA is TGCAGCGTCGCCGGAGGAACTAACTATGGCTACACCTTC.

The chain uses TRBV5-6 and TRBJ2-1; D ambiguous. Germline-derived CDR1 and CDR2 are SGHDT and YYEEEE. This CDR3 has 14 residues. Trimming took off 1 base at V and 2 bases at J, with 7 bases between the two ends. As DNA, the CDR3 is TGTGCCAGCAGCTTGTATACTCCCTACAATGAGCAGTTCTTC. It yields the protein CASSLYTPYNEQFF.

The chain uses TRBV5-4 and TRBJ2-7, with TRBD2 matching over 9 bases. This CDR3 contains 14 residues. V dropped 4 bases and J dropped 7; count of bases not matched to a gene: 9. Per germline, CDR1 SGHNT and CDR2 YYREEE (reference sequence). CDR3 region: CASSLSGSPKEQYF. The CDR3 nucleotides are TGTGCCAGCAGCCTTAGCGGGAGTCCGAAAGAGCAGTACTTC. The full variable domain, its missing parts supplied by reference TRBV5-4 and TRBJ2-7, is ETGVTQSPTHLIKTRGQQVTLRCSSQSGHNTVSWYQQALGQGPQFIFQYYREEENGRGNFPPRFSGLQFPNYSSELNVNALELDDSALYLCASSLSGSPKEQYFGPGTRLTVT.

The rearrangement uses TRBV19 and TRBJ2-7, with TRBD2 matching over 10 bases. Germline V gene data show CDR1 as LNHDA and CDR2 as SQIVND (reference sequence). The ends lost 4 bases at V and 5 bases at J; junction bases unmatched: 11. The CDR3 extends over 16 amino acids. The CDR3 here is CASSTVPSGSTNEQYF. CDR3 nucleotides: TGTGCCAGTAGTACAGTACCTAGCGGGAGTACCAACGAGCAGTACTTC.

The CDR3 sequence is CASSWGDGSIDNIDTQYF. The CDR3 coding sequence is TGTGCCAGCAGCTGGGGGGACGGAAGTATAGATAATATAGATACGCAGTATTTT. The rearrangement joins TRBV7-9 to TRBJ2-3; D might be TRBD2 (6 bases). CDR1 and CDR2 (germline): SEHNR, FQNEAQ (reference sequence). The CDR3 is 18 residues long. The V end was cut by 4 bases, the J end by 5 bases, with 25 bases between.

This sequence joins TRBV6-5 and TRBJ1-2; maybe TRBD1 (5 bases). Germline V gene sequence: CDR1 MNHEY, CDR2 SVGAGI. Trimming shortened V by 5 bases and J by 0 bases, and 10 bases separated the two germline ends. CDR3 length: 14 residues. CDR3 residues: CASSMDNSNYGYTF. The CDR3 DNA is TGTGCCAGCAGTATGGACAACTCTAACTATGGCTACACCTTC.

The chain uses TRBV9 and TRBJ1-1; a possible D gene is TRBD1 (6 bases). V lost 0 bases and J 3 bases, leaving 12 bases between the germline ends. Germline V CDR1 and CDR2: SGDLS, YYNGEE. This CDR3 has 15 amino acids. CDR3 nucleotide sequence: TGTGCCAGCAGCGTAGGGACAGCCTGGGACACTGAAGCTTTCTTT. Translation gives CASSVGTAWDTEAFF.